Listed below are T cell receptor beta chains from one sample, sequenced in a study of patients and donors after allogeneic stem cell transplantation. One entry per CDR3 protein, called by TCRdb with MiXCR from the RT-PCR reads. The data contain 800,000 to 1,000,000 distinct CDR3 sequences, around 17% of them seen just once; the ten biggest clones take up roughly 6%. Sequenced: blood, either unsorted or a sorted T cell fraction (not recorded which). The receptors come from a human donor who was either an allogeneic HSCT recipient or a stem cell or donor lymphocyte infusion donor (not recorded which). It is not recorded whose cells these are; they may come from a transplant donor. Both conserved end residues are part of each CDR3. The order of the fields is V gene, CDR3 length, D gene, clone size, J gene, CDR3 protein, CDR3 DNA. D genes are given only for firm matches. Clone size is stated in some rows and not others, as once, few, many or a class when expanded.

>TRBV29-1|13|TRBD1|-|TRBJ2-3
CSGGQGASDTQYF
TGCAGCGGGGGACAGGGGGCGTCAGATACGCAGTATTTT
>TRBV3-1|17|-|few|TRBJ1-1
CASSQEEIGRMNTEAFF
TGTGCCAGCAGCCAAGAGGAAATCGGCAGGATGAACACTGAAGCTTTCTTT
>TRBV12-3/TRBV12-4|14|-|-|TRBJ2-1
CASCRPGIYNEQFF
TGTGCCAGCTGTCGTCCGGGCATCTACAATGAGCAGTTCTTC
>TRBV12-3/TRBV12-4|15|-|-|TRBJ2-7
CASSFRDPGSYEQYF
TGTGCCAGCAGTTTTAGGGACCCGGGATCCTACGAGCAGTACTTC
>TRBV6-1|18|TRBD2|-|TRBJ2-1
CASTLKSSGGSSYNEQFF
TGTGCCAGCACCTTAAAAAGTTCCGGCGGGAGCTCCTACAATGAGCAGTTCTTC
>TRBV20-1|14|-|few|TRBJ2-1
CSASSVRIRNEQFF
TGCAGTGCTAGTTCGGTGCGGATCCGCAATGAGCAGTTCTTC
>TRBV11-2|17|TRBD1|-|TRBJ2-1
CASRNYKGQGARDEQFF
TGTGCCAGCAGGAATTATAAGGGACAGGGGGCGCGAGATGAGCAGTTCTTC
>TRBV5-1|16|TRBD1|-|TRBJ1-3
CASSLAGQGSGNTIYF
TGCGCCAGCAGCTTGGCCGGACAGGGATCTGGAAACACCATATATTTT
>TRBV3-1|15|-|-|TRBJ2-7
CASSQGGGMSYEQYF
TGTGCCAGCAGCCAAGGGGGAGGTATGTCGTACGAGCAGTACTTC
>TRBV20-1|13|-|-|TRBJ1-4
CSASFGVNEKLFF
TGCAGTGCTAGCTTCGGGGTTAATGAAAAACTGTTTTTT
>TRBV12-3/TRBV12-4|15|TRBD1|many|TRBJ1-1
CASSSGTGTNTEAFF
TGTGCCAGCAGTTCCGGGACAGGGACGAACACTGAAGCTTTCTTT
>TRBV7-9|14|TRBD1|-|TRBJ2-7
CASSVPGTGMEQYF
TGTGCCAGCAGCGTTCCCGGGACAGGGATGGAGCAGTACTTC
>TRBV5-6|14|-|-|TRBJ1-1
CASSGDRRDTEAFF
TGTGCCAGCAGCGGCGACAGGAGAGACACTGAAGCTTTCTTT
>TRBV7-8|15|TRBD1|-|TRBJ2-1
CASSVGTGSYNEQFF
TGTGCCAGCAGCGTAGGGACAGGGAGCTACAATGAGCAGTTCTTC
>TRBV4-1|15|TRBD1|-|TRBJ2-7
CASSQDGQGENEQYF
TGCGCCAGCAGCCAAGACGGCCAGGGGGAAAACGAGCAGTACTTC
>TRBV12-3/TRBV12-4|13|-|few|TRBJ1-1
CAIQGTMNTEAFF
TGTGCCATACAAGGGACGATGAACACTGAAGCTTTCTTT
>TRBV4-1|15|-|few|TRBJ1-1
CASSQDSGGGTEAFF
TGCGCCAGCAGCCAGGATAGTGGTGGGGGCACTGAAGCTTTCTTT
>TRBV12-3/TRBV12-4|15|TRBD1|once|TRBJ2-1
CASSSPYGQDNEQFF
TGTGCCAGCAGTTCCCCTTATGGACAGGACAATGAGCAGTTCTTC
>TRBV7-9|11|TRBD1|-|TRBJ1-4
CASSSDRGRIF
TGTGCCAGCAGCTCGGACAGGGGGCGGATTTTT
>TRBV7-8|13|-|-|TRBJ2-7
CASSTGIPYEQYF
TGTGCCAGCAGTACAGGGATCCCCTACGAGCAGTACTTC
>TRBV4-3|14|-|few|TRBJ2-7
CASSQVWSGYEQYF
TGCGCCAGCAGCCAAGTCTGGTCGGGTTACGAGCAGTACTTC
>TRBV30|15|TRBD2|few|TRBJ2-7
CAWSRTTSGAYEQYF
TGTGCCTGGAGTCGTACGACTAGCGGTGCGTACGAGCAGTACTTC
>TRBV20-1|14|-|few|TRBJ2-1
CSASQSATYNEQFF
TGCAGTGCTAGCCAATCGGCTACCTACAATGAGCAGTTCTTC
>TRBV7-3|14|-|-|TRBJ2-3
CASSFGDSTDTQYF
TGTGCCAGCAGCTTCGGGGACAGCACAGATACGCAGTATTTT
>TRBV24-1|15|-|-|TRBJ2-3
CATRDTTLSTDTQYF
TGTGCCACCAGAGACACGACCCTCAGCACAGATACGCAGTATTTT
>TRBV7-9|11|-|-|TRBJ2-3
CASSSGGSGYF
TGTGCCAGCAGTTCCGGGGGATCCGGGTATTTT
>TRBV4-2|16|TRBD2|few|TRBJ2-3
CASSHATSGRADTQYF
TGTGCCAGCAGCCACGCAACTAGCGGGAGGGCGGATACGCAGTATTTT
>TRBV4-2|16|-|-|TRBJ2-5
CASSQDLAGSQETQYF
TGTGCCAGCAGCCAAGATCTGGCGGGGAGCCAAGAGACCCAGTACTTC
>TRBV12-3/TRBV12-4|11|TRBD1|few|TRBJ2-7
CACGQGNEQYF
TGTGCGTGCGGACAGGGGAACGAGCAGTACTTC
>TRBV7-2|15|-|-|TRBJ2-2
CASSLVWGNTGELFF
TGTGCCAGCAGCTTAGTCTGGGGAAACACCGGGGAGCTGTTTTTT
>TRBV5-1|15|-|few|TRBJ1-1
CASREGPFPNTEAFF
TGCGCCAGCAGGGAGGGACCGTTTCCGAACACTGAAGCTTTCTTT
>TRBV12-3/TRBV12-4|15|TRBD1|-|TRBJ2-5
CASSFLDRERQTQYF
TGTGCCAGCAGTTTTTTAGACAGGGAGAGGCAGACCCAGTACTTC
>TRBV5-1|12|-|few|TRBJ2-1
CASTGEFHEQFF
TGCGCCAGCACTGGGGAGTTCCATGAGCAGTTCTTC
>TRBV20-1|14|-|-|TRBJ1-3
CSARVLYSGNTIYF
TGCAGTGCTAGAGTTCTTTACTCTGGAAACACCATATATTTT
>TRBV7-9|14|-|-|TRBJ1-1
CASSNPNLNTEAFF
TGTGCCAGCAGCAATCCCAACTTGAACACTGAAGCTTTCTTT
>TRBV29-1|20|-|-|TRBJ1-1
CSVGRPLTRDTRGKNTEAFF
TGCAGCGTTGGACGCCCTTTGACCCGGGACACCCGTGGTAAGAACACTGAAGCTTTCTTT
>TRBV6-5|14|TRBD2|-|TRBJ2-3
CASSFGGLADTQYF
TGTGCCAGCAGTTTCGGGGGGTTAGCAGATACGCAGTATTTT
>TRBV20-1|15|TRBD2|-|TRBJ2-3
CSASSGRGGTDTQYF
TGCAGTGCTAGTTCAGGGCGGGGGGGCACAGATACGCAGTATTTT
>TRBV4-2|18|TRBD2|-|TRBJ2-4
CASSQRLAGGSSIRIQYF
TGTGCCAGCAGCCAGCGACTAGCGGGAGGATCTTCAATTAGAATTCAGTACTTC
>TRBV5-5|14|-|few|TRBJ2-7
CASSLGLDLYEQYF
TGTGCCAGCAGCCTGGGACTGGACCTCTACGAGCAGTACTTC
>TRBV11-1|18|TRBD1|few|TRBJ2-1
CASSLAVTGGSSYNEQFF
TGTGCCAGCAGCTTAGCGGTGACAGGGGGAAGCTCCTACAATGAGCAGTTCTTC
>TRBV7-9|16|-|-|TRBJ2-6
CASSPVNPPGANVLTF
TGTGCCAGCAGCCCCGTCAACCCACCTGGGGCCAACGTCCTGACTTTC
>TRBV20-1|13|-|few|TRBJ2-3
CSARGALADTQYF
TGCAGTGCTAGAGGGGCGTTGGCAGATACGCAGTATTTT
>TRBV5-5|14|-|few|TRBJ2-1
CASSLRAGVSEQFF
TGTGCCAGCAGCTTACGGGCAGGGGTGAGTGAGCAGTTCTTC
>TRBV20-1|13|-|few|TRBJ2-3
CSGEAASTDTQYF
TGCAGTGGCGAAGCGGCTAGCACAGATACGCAGTATTTT
>TRBV6-2/TRBV6-3|16|TRBD1|-|TRBJ2-3
CASSETWDRERDTQYF
TGTGCCAGCAGTGAAACTTGGGACAGGGAGAGAGATACGCAGTATTTT
>TRBV25-1|15|-|many|TRBJ1-3
CASSEYMNSGNTIYF
TGTGCCAGCAGTGAATATATGAACTCTGGAAACACCATATATTTT
>TRBV20-1|14|TRBD2|-|TRBJ2-1
CSALLAGHGNEQFF
TGCAGTGCCCTCCTAGCGGGTCACGGCAATGAGCAGTTCTTC
>TRBV20-1|16|TRBD2|few|TRBJ2-2
CSARFGTSGDAGELFF
TGCAGTGCTAGATTCGGGACTAGCGGGGACGCGGGGGAGCTGTTTTTT
>TRBV2|13|-|few|TRBJ2-7
CASLGWIFYEQYF
TGTGCCAGCTTAGGGTGGATCTTCTACGAGCAGTACTTC
>TRBV7-8|13|-|once|TRBJ2-2
CASSPIEAGELFF
TGTGCCAGCAGCCCAATTGAGGCCGGGGAGCTGTTTTTT
>TRBV20-1|13|TRBD1|few|TRBJ1-4
CSAARQGAEKLFF
TGCAGTGCAGCTAGACAGGGGGCTGAAAAACTGTTTTTT